This paragraph reports one TCR beta chain. Profiling relied on immunoSEQ multiplex PCR, and the TCRdb table lists in-frame clones only, not all of them. The sample lists under 200,000 clones, roughly 84% seen once, with 7% to 8% in the top ten. This sample was taken from a study of blood T cell repertoires in COVID-19. Sequences were obtained from PBMCs or T cells enriched from blood (not recorded which). This TCR came from a woman aged 50 to 60 who had recovered from COVID-19.

The CDR3 loop reads CASSLQRENYGYTF. The CDR3 coding sequence is TGTGCCAGCAGCTTACAGCGCGAGAACTATGGCTACACCTTC. V is TRBV7-2 and J is TRBJ1-2; D unresolved. The V and J ends lost 2 bases and 2 bases respectively, with 9 bases between them. There are 14 residues in the CDR3. In germline, CDR1 is SGHTA, CDR2 FQGNSA.